The 5 T cell receptor beta chains below come from one sample, sequenced in a study of T cells after yellow fever vaccination. TCRdb itself ran the 5' RACE reads through MiXCR, one entry per CDR3 protein. The sample has about 340,000 distinct CDR3 sequences, 3% to 4.5% seen once; the top ten hold 20% to 25%. Material: PBMCs, obtained 5 days after the yellow fever booster vaccination. These receptor sequences come from a man younger than 30 who received the YFV17D yellow fever vaccine.

This clonotype was detected many times. This chain joins TRBV2 and TRBJ1-1; a possible D gene is TRBD1 (5 bases). The CDR3 has 14 residues. CDR1 and CDR2 (germline): SNHLY, FYNNEI. Trimming took off 7 bases at V and 0 bases at J, with 12 bases between the two ends. The CDR3 loop reads CASTEDSLNTEAFF. The DNA of the CDR3 is TGTGCCAGCACCGAAGACAGCCTGAACACTGAAGCTTTCTTT. Variable domain in full (rest from reference TRBV2 and TRBJ1-1): EPEVTQTPSHQVTQMGQEVILRCVPISNHLYFYWYRQILGQKVEFLVSFYNNEISEKSEIFDDQFSVERPDGSNFTLKIRSTKLEDSAMYFCASTEDSLNTEAFFGQGTRLTVV.

The sample holds many counts of this clonotype. The chain combines TRBV6-4 with TRBJ2-1; 7 positions match TRBD1. Germline CDR1 is MRHNA and CDR2 is SNTAGT. The V segment lost 5 bases and the J segment 4 bases; nucleotides outside the gene matches: 5. This CDR3 has 14 residues. The DNA for the CDR3 is TGTGCCAGCAGTCCCACAGGGGATTACAATGAGCAGTTCTTC. Translated, it gives CASSPTGDYNEQFF.

This clonotype was seen only a few times. The CDR3 region has the DNA TGCGCCAGCAGCTTGGGTTATTGGGGCCGAGCTGGGGCCAACGTCCTGACTTTC. It codes for CASSLGYWGRAGANVLTF. The chain recombines TRBV5-1 with TRBJ2-6; possibly TRBD1 for D (5 bases). Trimming took off 0 bases at V and 2 bases at J, with 15 bases between the two ends. Germline CDR1 reads SGHRS; CDR2 reads YFSETQ. The length of the CDR3 is 18 residues. The whole variable domain, filled in from reference TRBV5-1 and TRBJ2-6, reads KAGVTQTPRYLIKTRGQQVTLSCSPISGHRSVSWYQQTPGQGLQFLFEYFSETQRNKGNFPGRFSGRQFSNSRSEMNVSTLELGDSALYLCASSLGYWGRAGANVLTFGAGSRLTVL.

The gene calls are TRBV7-6 and TRBJ2-7; no clear D gene. The germline CDR1 and CDR2 sequences are SGHVS and FNYEAQ. The CDR3 is made up of 15 amino acids. Trimming stripped 1 base from V and 6 bases from J, with 16 bases between. Here the CDR3 DNA reads TGTGCCAGCAGCTTAGTGGTCGCTGGGCTATCCGAGCAGTACTTC. Protein sequence: CASSLVVAGLSEQYF.

The V and J genes are TRBV4-3 and TRBJ1-3; D not resolved. Germline-derived CDR1 and CDR2 are LGHNA and YSLEER. The V end was cut by 4 bases, the J end by 4 bases, with 14 bases between. The CDR3 totals 15 residues. The DNA for the CDR3 is TGCGCCAGCAGCCCCGGTTCTCACGGGGGAAACACCATATATTTT. This gives the protein CASSPGSHGGNTIYF.